These 19 T cell receptor beta chains share one sample of origin, sequenced in a study of T cells in Graves' hyperthyroidism and ophthalmopathy. TCR beta CDR3 regions were amplified from RNA. The primer set for the first-round RT-PCR of the TCR CDR3 was HTBI. TCRdb re-analysed the multiplex PCR reads in MiXCR, keeping a single row per CDR3 protein. The data contain approximately 600,000 distinct CDR3 sequences, 20% of them singletons. The sequencing input was blood. All receptors come from a man younger than 40 with Graves' ophthalmopathy.

This clonotype turned up a few times. The chain has TRBV27 and TRBJ2-1, with 7 bases matching TRBD2. The CDR3 extends over 15 amino acids. V lost 3 bases to trimming and J lost 7 bases; unmatched junction nucleotides: 9. Germline CDR1 is MNHEY and CDR2 is SMNVEV (reference sequence). The CDR3 spells CASSFYRGEGNEQFF. For the CDR3, the DNA is TGTGCCAGCAGTTTCTACCGGGGGGAAGGGAATGAGCAGTTCTTC.

This clonotype was seen more than once but under ten times. The V gene is TRBV6-1, the J gene TRBJ1-2, with 7 bases that match TRBD1. There are 16 residues in the CDR3. Trimming at V came to 6 bases and at J to 4 bases, leaving 14 bases not matched to a gene. Per germline, CDR1 MNHNS and CDR2 SASEGT. The CDR3 reads CASRGDREGSIYGYTF. DNA of the CDR3: TGTGCCAGCAGGGGAGACAGGGAGGGGAGTATCTATGGCTACACCTTC.

This clonotype has a handful of counts. The genes are TRBV24-1 and TRBJ2-7; D uncertain. V was shortened by 1 base and J by 2 bases, with 11 bases between the two germline ends. The germline gives CDR1 KGHDR, CDR2 SFDVKD. The CDR3 spans 15 residues. CDR3 protein: CATSDLRGVPYEQYF. The DNA of the CDR3 is TGTGCCACCAGTGATTTACGTGGGGTTCCCTACGAGCAGTACTTC.

V and J are TRBV9 and TRBJ2-3; 7 bases line up with TRBD1. The V gene's germline CDR1 is SGDLS and CDR2 YYNGEE. V trimming: 0 bases; J trimming: 3 bases; junction bases outside the gene matches: 1. This CDR3 comprises 14 residues. The CDR3 protein is CASSVGTGTDTQYF. CDR3 nucleotide sequence: TGTGCCAGCAGCGTAGGGACAGGAACAGATACGCAGTATTTT.

To note about this clonotype: This may come from a read error, since a much larger clone is one base off. The rearrangement links TRBV11-2 to TRBJ2-1; possibly TRBD1 for D (5 bases). V gave up 5 bases and J gave up 2 bases, with 10 bases separating them. Per the germline V gene, CDR1 is SGHAT and CDR2 is FQNNGV. The CDR3 has 14 amino acids. The chain's CDR3 is CASSPLGPYNEQFF. The CDR3 region has the DNA TGTGCCAGCAGCCCCCTGGGGCCCTACAATGAGCAGTTCTTC.

This clonotype occurred a few times. The rearrangement links TRBV9 to TRBJ1-1; TRBD1 might be the D (6 bases). Germline V gene sequence: CDR1 SGDLS, CDR2 YYNGEE. CDR3 length: 15 residues. The V gene lost 0 bases and the J gene lost 2 bases, with 11 bases spanning the gap. CDR3 sequence reads: CASSVEEGGNTEAFF. DNA for the CDR3: TGTGCCAGCAGCGTAGAGGAGGGGGGCAACACTGAAGCTTTCTTT. The full variable domain, with the rest looked up from reference TRBV9 and TRBJ1-1, is DSGVTQTPKHLITATGQRVTLRCSPRSGDLSVYWYQQSLDQGLQFLIQYYNGEERAKGNILERFSAQQFPDLHSELNLSSLELGDSALYFCASSVEEGGNTEAFFGQGTRLTVV.

This clonotype has a count of ten or more. This chain links TRBV7-2 with TRBJ1-1; D gene ambiguous. Germline V lookup: CDR1 SGHTA, CDR2 FQGNSA. The CDR3 extends over 14 amino acids. V was shortened by 1 base and J by 1 base, with 7 bases between the two germline ends. CDR3: CASSLVPANTEAFF. The CDR3 nucleotides read TGTGCCAGCAGCTTAGTCCCCGCGAACACTGAAGCTTTCTTT.

This clonotype was counted only a few times. The V and J genes are TRBV4-1 and TRBJ1-1; D not resolved. Per the germline V gene, CDR1 is MGHRA and CDR2 is YSYEKL. The length of the CDR3 is 15 residues. Trimming took 4 bases from V and 0 from J, leaving 12 bases between them. CDR3 in DNA: TGCGCCAGCAGCCCGGACGGAAGCATGAACACTGAAGCTTTCTTT. This encodes CASSPDGSMNTEAFF.

This clonotype was recorded many times. This sequence joins TRBV28 and TRBJ1-5; D is ambiguous. This CDR3 has 14 residues. Germline V CDR1 and CDR2: MDHEN, SYDVKM. V lost 5 bases and J 4 bases, leaving 12 bases between the germline ends. The CDR3 DNA is TGTGCCAGCAGTCCCACGGACGGAAATCAGCCCCAGCATTTT. This gives the protein CASSPTDGNQPQHF. The complete variable domain, with remaining parts taken from reference TRBV28 and TRBJ1-5, reads DVKVTQSSRYLVKRTGEKVFLECVQDMDHENMFWYRQDPGLGLRLIYFSYDVKMKEKGDIPEGYSVSREKKERFSLILESASTNQTSMYLCASSPTDGNQPQHFGDGTRLSIL.

As for this clonotype: A much larger clone differs by one base, so this may be a read error. The chain is built from TRBV24-1 and TRBJ2-3; TRBD2 aligns across 11 bases. V trimming: 7 bases; J trimming: 1 base; junction bases outside the gene matches: 9. Per the germline V gene, CDR1 is KGHDR and CDR2 is SFDVKD. The CDR3 is 17 amino acids. The CDR3: CATSFPGLAVGTDTQYF. CDR3 nucleotides: TGTGCCACCAGCTTCCCGGGACTAGCGGTAGGCACAGATACGCAGTATTTT.

This clonotype was observed a few times. This sequence joins TRBV2 and TRBJ2-2; 9 bases are shared with TRBD1. The trim removed 6 bases at V and 3 bases at J, leaving 2 bases unmatched. The CDR3 sequence is 14 residues long. Germline CDR1 and CDR2: SNHLY and FYNNEI. For the CDR3, the DNA is TGTGCCAGCAGCGGGGACAGGGACACCGGGGAGCTGTTTTTT. It yields the protein CASSGDRDTGELFF.

This clonotype occurred many times. V usage is TRBV20-1 and J usage is TRBJ1-5; no clear D gene. The germline V gene has CDR1 DFQATT and CDR2 SNEGSKA (reference sequence). This CDR3 spans 12 amino acids. V was cut by 4 bases and J by 2 bases, with 6 bases left in between. CDR3 nucleotide sequence: TGCAGTGCTAAACGAGGCAATCAGCCCCAGCATTTT. It is translated as CSAKRGNQPQHF.

This clonotype was counted at least ten times. The chain carries TRBV28 and TRBJ2-7, with 8 bases lining up with TRBD2. This CDR3 is 15 amino acids long. Germline trimming cut 2 bases from V and 0 bases from J; bases unmatched to any gene: 3. The germline CDR1 and CDR2 sequences are MDHEN and SYDVKM. The DNA for the CDR3 is TGTGCCAGCAGTTTAGAGCGGGGGCTCTCCTACGAGCAGTACTTC. Protein: CASSLERGLSYEQYF.

This clonotype was picked up many times. The chain recombines TRBV28 with TRBJ2-7, with D possibly TRBD1 on 6 matching bases. The CDR3 contains 15 residues. The V and J ends lost 5 bases and 3 bases respectively, with 17 bases between them. Germline assignment: CDR1 MDHEN and CDR2 SYDVKM. CDR3 nucleotide sequence: TGTGCCAGCAGTCGAGGGTCGACAGGTTACTACGAGCAGTACTTC. Protein sequence: CASSRGSTGYYEQYF.

In its sample, this clonotype was seen a few times. The rearrangement joins TRBV10-3 to TRBJ2-3; 10 bases align to TRBD2. Trimming at V came to 0 bases and at J to 4 bases, leaving 10 bases not matched to a gene. Germline loops: CDR1 ENHRY, CDR2 SYGVKD. There are 18 residues in the CDR3. CDR3 nucleotides: TGTGCCATCAGTGAGTCGATCAGAGCGGGAGGGCCATCAGATACGCAGTATTTT. Protein product: CAISESIRAGGPSDTQYF.

This clonotype was detected a few times. This chain connects TRBV5-5 to TRBJ2-5, with D possibly called TRBD1 or TRBD2 (11 bases each). Germline V lookup: CDR1 SGHKS, CDR2 YYEKEE (reference sequence). With 4 bases removed from V and 6 bases from J, the gap between germline ends came to 31 bases. CDR3 size: 19 residues. The CDR3 DNA follows: TGTGCCAGCAGCCCTTCCGGGACAGGGGGAACTAGCGGGAGAAAGACCCAGTACTTC. As protein: CASSPSGTGGTSGRKTQYF.

This clonotype occurred many times. The chain is built from TRBV6-2 or TRBV6-3 and TRBJ2-7; 7 bases are shared with TRBD1. Germline V gene data show CDR1 as MNHEY and CDR2 as SVGEGT. V was pared by 0 bases and J by 3 bases, with 8 bases of the junction left unmatched. The CDR3 contains 16 residues. In DNA, the CDR3 is TGTGCCAGCAGTTACTCGATCGGTGCAGGGGGCTACGAGCAGTACTTC. Protein: CASSYSIGAGGYEQYF.

This clonotype was seen many times. V is TRBV18 and J is TRBJ1-5; TRBD1 matches at 7 bases. Germline V lookup: CDR1 KGHSH, CDR2 LQKENI. The length of the CDR3 is 14 residues. V shed 8 bases and J 4 bases; nucleotides not matched to a gene: 8. As DNA, the CDR3 is TGTGCCAGCAGCCCAAGGGACAGTAATCAGCCCCAGCATTTT. It yields the protein CASSPRDSNQPQHF.

V usage is TRBV28 and J usage is TRBJ1-1; a possible D gene is TRBD1 (6 bases). This CDR3 contains 14 residues. The germline V gene encodes CDR1 MDHEN and CDR2 SYDVKM. The V and J ends lost 6 bases and 7 bases respectively, with 18 bases between them. The CDR3 nucleotides are TGTGCCAGCAGGGCACGGGCAGGGGATCTTGAAGCTTTCTTT. Translation gives CASRARAGDLEAFF.